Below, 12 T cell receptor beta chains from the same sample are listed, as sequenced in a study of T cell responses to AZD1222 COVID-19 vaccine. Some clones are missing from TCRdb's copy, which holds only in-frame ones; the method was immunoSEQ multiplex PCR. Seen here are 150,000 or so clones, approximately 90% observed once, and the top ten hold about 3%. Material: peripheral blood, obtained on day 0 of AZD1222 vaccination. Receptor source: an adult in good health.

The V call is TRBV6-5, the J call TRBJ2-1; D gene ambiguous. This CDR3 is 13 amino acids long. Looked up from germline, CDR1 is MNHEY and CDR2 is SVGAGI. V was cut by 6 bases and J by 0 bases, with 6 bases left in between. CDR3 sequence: CASSSSSYNEQFF. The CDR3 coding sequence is TGTGCCAGCAGCTCGAGCTCCTACAATGAGCAGTTCTTC.

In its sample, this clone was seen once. In DNA, the CDR3 is TGTGCCAGCAGCGCCTTCTTTTCGACCGAAGCTTTCTTT. Translation: CASSAFFSTEAFF. This sequence joins TRBV5-4 and TRBJ1-1; D call uncertain. Looked up from germline, CDR1 is SGHNT and CDR2 is YYREEE (reference sequence). V was trimmed by 4 bases and J by 8 bases, leaving 15 bases between them. This CDR3 is built from 13 residues.

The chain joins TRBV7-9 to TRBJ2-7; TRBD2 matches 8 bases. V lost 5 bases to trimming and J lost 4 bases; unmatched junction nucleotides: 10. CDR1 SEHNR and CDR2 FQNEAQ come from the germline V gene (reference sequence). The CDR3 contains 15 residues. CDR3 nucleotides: TGTGCCAGCAGCCATACTAGCGGAGTCGGGTACGAGCAGTACTTC. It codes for CASSHTSGVGYEQYF.

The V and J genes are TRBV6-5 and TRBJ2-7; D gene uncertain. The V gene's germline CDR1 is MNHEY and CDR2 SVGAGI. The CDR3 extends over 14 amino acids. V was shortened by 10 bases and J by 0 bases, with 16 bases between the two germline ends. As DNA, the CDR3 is TGTGCCACCAAAAAGGATTGGAGCTCCTACGAGCAGTACTTC. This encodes CATKKDWSSYEQYF.

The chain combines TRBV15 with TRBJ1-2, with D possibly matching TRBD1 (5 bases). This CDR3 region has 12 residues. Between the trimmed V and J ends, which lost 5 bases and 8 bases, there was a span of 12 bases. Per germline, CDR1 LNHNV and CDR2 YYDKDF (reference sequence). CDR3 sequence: CATSAGGSGYTF. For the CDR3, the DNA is TGTGCCACCAGCGCTGGGGGGTCAGGCTACACCTTC.

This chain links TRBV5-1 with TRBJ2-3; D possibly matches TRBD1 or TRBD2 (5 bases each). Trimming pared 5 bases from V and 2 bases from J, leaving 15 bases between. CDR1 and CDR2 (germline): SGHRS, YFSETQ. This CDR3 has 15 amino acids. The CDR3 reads CASRIEGLTTDTQYF. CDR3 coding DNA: TGCGCCAGCAGGATCGAGGGGCTCACCACAGATACGCAGTATTTT. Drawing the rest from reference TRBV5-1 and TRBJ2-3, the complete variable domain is KAGVTQTPRYLIKTRGQQVTLSCSPISGHRSVSWYQQTPGQGLQFLFEYFSETQRNKGNFPGRFSGRQFSNSRSEMNVSTLELGDSALYLCASRIEGLTTDTQYFGPGTRLTVL.

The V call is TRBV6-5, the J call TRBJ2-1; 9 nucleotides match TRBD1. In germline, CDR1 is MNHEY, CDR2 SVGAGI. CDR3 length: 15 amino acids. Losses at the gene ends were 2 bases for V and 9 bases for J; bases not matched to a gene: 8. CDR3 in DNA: TGTGCCAGCAGTTACCCGGGACAGGGAAGGGGTGAGCAGTTCTTC. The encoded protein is CASSYPGQGRGEQFF.

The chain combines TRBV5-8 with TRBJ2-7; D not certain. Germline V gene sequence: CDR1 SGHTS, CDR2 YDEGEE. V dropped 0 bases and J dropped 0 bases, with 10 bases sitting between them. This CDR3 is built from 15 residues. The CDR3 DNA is TGTGCCAGCAGCTTGGTAGGTAGGAACTCCTACGAGCAGTACTTC. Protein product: CASSLVGRNSYEQYF.

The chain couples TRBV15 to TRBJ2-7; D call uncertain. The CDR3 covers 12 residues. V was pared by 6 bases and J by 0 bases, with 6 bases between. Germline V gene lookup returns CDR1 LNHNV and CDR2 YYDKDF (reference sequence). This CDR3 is CATRDGSYEQYF. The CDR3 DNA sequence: TGTGCCACCAGGGACGGCTCCTACGAGCAGTACTTC.

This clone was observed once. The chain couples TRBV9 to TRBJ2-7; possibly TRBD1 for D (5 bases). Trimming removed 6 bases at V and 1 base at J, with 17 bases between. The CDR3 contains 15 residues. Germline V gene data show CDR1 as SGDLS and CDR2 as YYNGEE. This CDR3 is CASTVGPDRSYEQYF. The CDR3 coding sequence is TGTGCCAGCACCGTCGGGCCTGACAGATCCTACGAGCAGTACTTC.

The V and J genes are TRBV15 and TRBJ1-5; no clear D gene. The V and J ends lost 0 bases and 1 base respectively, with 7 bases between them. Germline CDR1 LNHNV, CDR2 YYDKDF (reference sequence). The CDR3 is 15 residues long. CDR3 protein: CATSRDVLSNQPQHF. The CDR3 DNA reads TGTGCCACCAGCAGAGATGTACTGAGCAATCAGCCCCAGCATTTT.

The CDR3 bases are TGTGCCAGCAGCCAATCTACTTGGGGCTCTAGCTCCTACGAGCAGTACTTC. Translation: CASSQSTWGSSSYEQYF. The genes are TRBV4-2 and TRBJ2-7; D may be TRBD1 (5 bases). The CDR3 extends over 17 amino acids. V lost 2 bases and J lost 0, with 17 bases in between. Germline V CDR1 and CDR2: LGHNA, YNFKEQ.